This T cell receptor beta chain was captured by sequencing in a study of neurological immune-mediated disorders. Study results and caveats: There were no CDR3 amino acid sequences shared by expanded clones across subjects, a result suggesting private repertoires in all groups.

Described time point: longitudinal time-point 3. The group of healthy controls was made up of people who were blood bank volunteers in Maryland, USA. The unsorted libraries were produced from 2 million PBMCs held at -80 C. In the case of this clonotype: Its matching antigen is unknown.

The V segment lost 1 base and the J segment 0 bases; nucleotides outside the gene matches: 7. The CDR3 contains 18 residues. Looked up from germline, CDR1 is KGHSH and CDR2 is LQKENI. Sequencing of 15-18 subjects in each run yielded over 200 million TCR-beta sequences. TCRdb processed the 5' RACE reads anew with MiXCR; each CDR3 protein has one entry. This sample has about 53,000 distinct CDR3 sequences, with roughly 8.3% found just once. The J gene is TRBJ1-5, the V gene TRBV18, with 9 nucleotides matching TRBD1. Sequencing was performed on PBMCs. The receptor's source is a woman in her thirties or forties in good health. CDR3 sequence reads: CASSPRGTGTSSNQPQHF. DNA of the CDR3: TGTGCCAGCTCACCACGAGGGACAGGGACCAGTAGCAATCAGCCCCAGCATTTT.